What follows describes a single T cell receptor (beta chain). These data come from a study of blood T cell repertoires in COVID-19. Looking at the study overall: From the United States, Italy and Spain came samples of acute and convalescent COVID-19. Sources were T cells, B-cell-depleted T cells, or PBMCs; the material itself was cDNA or gDNA.

Between the trimmed V and J ends, which lost 2 bases and 6 bases, there was a span of 5 bases. This CDR3 contains 12 residues. Looked up from germline, CDR1 is LNHDA and CDR2 is SQIVND (reference sequence). Per the original data handling: Nucleated cell number was recorded as an estimate derived from reference gene primer amplification. The repertoire was sequenced with immunoSEQ multiplex PCR; TCRdb's copy has only in-frame clones and lacks some. Clone size and V and J calls were adopted from that table, with D and trimming inferred from the DNA. The data hold tens of thousands of clones, with approximately 88% observed a single time.

The source is a human donor in a cohort sampled during active COVID-19. This chain connects TRBV19 to TRBJ1-5; D is unresolved. The sequencing input was peripheral blood. The CDR3 DNA sequence: TGTGCCAGTAGTATACGGGTTCAGCCCCAGCATTTT. It yields the protein CASSIRVQPQHF.